This T cell receptor beta chain comes out of a study of graft-versus-host responses after intestinal transplantation. On this clone itself: Its antigen is not known.

The CDR3 is 11 amino acids. The V end was cut by 3 bases, the J end by 7 bases, with 7 bases between. Per germline, CDR1 SGHAT and CDR2 FQDESV (reference sequence). The table came from immunoSEQ multiplex PCR; TCRdb's copy has only in-frame clones and leaves some out. The table lists roughly 81,000 clones, 80% to 85% of them singletons. The material was unstimulated CD4+ T cells sorted from spleen or lymph node cells, obtained before intestinal transplant. This receptor was taken from a human donor who received an intestinal transplant. This sequence joins TRBV11-1 and TRBJ2-7; perhaps TRBD2 as D (6 bases). The CDR3 sequence: CASSFGGEQYF. CDR3 DNA: TGTGCCAGCAGCTTCGGAGGGGAGCAGTACTTC. The full variable domain, completed using reference TRBV11-1 and TRBJ2-7, is EAEVAQSPRYKITEKSQAVAFWCDPISGHATLYWYRQILGQGPELLVQFQDESVVDDSQLPKDRFSAERLKGVDSTLKIQPAELGDSAMYLCASSFGGEQYFGPGTRLTVT.